The present TCR beta chain was sequenced within a study of CD8+ T cells in alopecia areata. Study-level background: Treatment comprised oral tofacitinib, 5 to 10 mg twice daily, in treated patients.

Treatment described: oral pan-JAK inhibitor, 5-10 mg twice daily. There are 14 residues in the CDR3. The V gene's germline CDR1 is SGHTA and CDR2 FQGNSA. Trimming pared 5 bases from V and 4 bases from J, leaving 14 bases between. Extracted RNA was reverse transcribed into cDNA, the sequencing template. Clones were sequenced by immunoSEQ multiplex PCR, and TCRdb holds only the in-frame ones, with some missing. Of 200,000 or so clones listed, about 40% are singletons. Sequenced here: CD4+ T cells sorted from blood, sampled around week 36, from a patient treated with tofacitinib. The rearrangement joins TRBV7-2 to TRBJ1-2; weak D call: TRBD1 (5 bases). This TCR was sampled from a human donor with alopecia areata. The CDR3 DNA sequence: TGTGCCAGCAGCAGCTACGGGGGGACCTATGGCTACACCTTC. This encodes CASSSYGGTYGYTF.